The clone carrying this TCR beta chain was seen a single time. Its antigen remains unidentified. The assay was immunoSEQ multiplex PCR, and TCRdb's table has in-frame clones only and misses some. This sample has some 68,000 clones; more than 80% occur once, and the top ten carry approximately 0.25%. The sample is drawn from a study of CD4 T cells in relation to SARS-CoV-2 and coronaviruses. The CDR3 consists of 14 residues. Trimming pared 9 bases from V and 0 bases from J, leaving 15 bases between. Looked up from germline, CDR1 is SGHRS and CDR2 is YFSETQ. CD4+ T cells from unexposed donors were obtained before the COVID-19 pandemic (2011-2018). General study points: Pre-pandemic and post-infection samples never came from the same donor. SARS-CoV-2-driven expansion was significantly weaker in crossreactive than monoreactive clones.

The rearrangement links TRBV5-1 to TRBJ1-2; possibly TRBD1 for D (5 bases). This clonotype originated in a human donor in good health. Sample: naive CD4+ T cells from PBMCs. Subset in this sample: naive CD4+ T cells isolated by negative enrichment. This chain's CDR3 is CATRAGLSNYGYTF. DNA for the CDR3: TGCGCCACCCGTGCGGGGCTATCTAACTATGGCTACACCTTC.